A single TCR beta chain is shown here with its context. This CDR3 spans 14 amino acids. The germline V gene has CDR1 SGHKS and CDR2 YYEKEE (reference sequence). With V trimmed by 1 base and J by 2 bases, 2 bases remained unmatched. This entry comes from a study of control samples from healthy donors and cancer patients. The protocol was immunoSEQ multiplex PCR, while the TCRdb copy is restricted to in-frame clones and leaves out a portion. The profile shows tens of thousands of clones, 90% of them singletons. The genes are TRBV5-5 and TRBJ1-2, with 7 bases aligning to TRBD1. The sequenced material came from blood. The sequence was collected from a woman aged 18-30 years in good health. This CDR3 is CASSLRGQNYGYTF. The DNA of the CDR3 is TGTGCCAGCAGCTTGAGGGGACAGAACTATGGCTACACCTTC.